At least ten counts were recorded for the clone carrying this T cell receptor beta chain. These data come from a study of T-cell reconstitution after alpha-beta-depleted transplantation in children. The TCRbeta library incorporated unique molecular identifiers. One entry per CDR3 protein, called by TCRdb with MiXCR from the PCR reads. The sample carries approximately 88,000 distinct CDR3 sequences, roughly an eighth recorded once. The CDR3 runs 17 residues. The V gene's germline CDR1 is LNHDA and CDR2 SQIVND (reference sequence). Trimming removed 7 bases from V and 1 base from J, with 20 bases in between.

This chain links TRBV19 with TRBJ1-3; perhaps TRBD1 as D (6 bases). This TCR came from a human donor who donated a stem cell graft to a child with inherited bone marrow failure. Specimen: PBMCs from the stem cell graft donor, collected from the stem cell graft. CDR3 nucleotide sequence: TGTGCCAGTAAAAGGGCGGTGGACAGAATGTCTGGAAACACCATATATTTT. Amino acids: CASKRAVDRMSGNTIYF. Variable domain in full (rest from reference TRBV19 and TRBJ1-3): DGGITQSPKYLFRKEGQNVTLSCEQNLNHDAMYWYRQDPGQGLRLIYYSQIVNDFQKGDIAEGYSVSREKKESFPLTVTSAQKNPTAFYLCASKRAVDRMSGNTIYFGEGSWLTVV.